Shown below are 27 T cell receptor beta chains from a single sample sequenced in a study of blood T cell repertoires in COVID-19. Sequencing used immunoSEQ multiplex PCR; TCRdb keeps in-frame clones, though not all of them. The profile shows a few hundred thousand clones, roughly 89% of them singletons. Specimen: peripheral blood. The receptors come from a woman between 40 and 50 years old who had recovered from COVID-19.

This clone was found a few times. CDR3 protein: CSVGFGGSNYGYTF. In DNA form, the CDR3 reads TGCAGCGTCGGTTTTGGGGGCTCTAACTATGGCTACACCTTC. This chain joins TRBV29-1 and TRBJ1-2; a possible D gene is TRBD1 (6 bases). Deletions cut 6 bases from V and 0 bases from J, with 14 bases between. Germline loops: CDR1 SQVTM, CDR2 ANQGSEA. The CDR3 sequence is 14 residues long.

In this sample, this clone turned up a few times. CDR3 region: CASRAHRGDNTEAFF. In DNA form, the CDR3 reads TGTGCCAGCAGGGCCCACAGGGGGGATAACACTGAAGCTTTCTTT. The rearrangement uses TRBV28 and TRBJ1-1; the match to TRBD1 covers 8 bases. CDR3 length: 15 amino acids. CDR1 and CDR2 (germline): MDHEN, SYDVKM. Trimming took 6 bases from V and 2 from J; bases not matched to a gene: 8.

The rearrangement uses TRBV5-4 and TRBJ2-5; possibly TRBD2 for D (6 bases). Germline CDR1 SGHNT, CDR2 YYREEE (reference sequence). The V and J ends lost 3 bases and 4 bases respectively, with 13 bases between them. The CDR3 spans 14 residues. Written as DNA, the CDR3 is TGTGCCAGCAGCTCCCCGGGGGTTCGAGAGACCCAGTACTTC. Translation gives CASSSPGVRETQYF.

V gene TRBV27 combines with J gene TRBJ2-3; D remains ambiguous. V shed 6 bases and J shed 2 bases, with 12 bases lying between them. CDR3 size: 14 residues. Per germline, CDR1 MNHEY and CDR2 SMNVEV (reference sequence). The CDR3 nucleotides read TGTGCCAGCAGCCCTCAATTACACACAGATACGCAGTATTTT. Its translation is CASSPQLHTDTQYF.

In the case of this clone: At the DNA level, this CDR3 is encoded by other sequences in the same sample as well. The chain links TRBV14 to TRBJ2-3, with 8 bases identical to TRBD2. The CDR3 contains 15 residues. V lost 3 bases, J lost 1 base, and 3 bases stayed unmatched. Germline V lookup: CDR1 SGHDN, CDR2 FVKESK. CDR3 protein: CASSHAGGGTDTQYF. The CDR3 DNA sequence: TGTGCCAGCAGCCACGCGGGAGGCGGCACAGATACGCAGTATTTT.

At least ten counts were recorded for this clone. Other DNA sequences within the sample encode an identical CDR3. The chain carries TRBV27 and TRBJ2-1, with TRBD2 identical over 7 bases. Germline values: CDR1 MNHEY, CDR2 SMNVEV (reference sequence). V lost 3 bases, J lost 0 bases, and 5 bases stayed unmatched. The CDR3 contains 16 residues. The CDR3 DNA sequence: TGTGCCAGCAGTTTCTCCGGGACTAACTCCTACAATGAGCAGTTCTTC. The encoded protein is CASSFSGTNSYNEQFF.

The CDR3: CASSRISDRNTEAFF. CDR3 nucleotides: TGTGCCAGCAGTAGAATATCGGACAGGAACACTGAAGCTTTCTTT. This rearrangement joins TRBV28 to TRBJ1-1; possibly TRBD1 for D (6 bases). CDR3 size: 15 residues. Germline CDR1 MDHEN, CDR2 SYDVKM. V lost 5 bases and J 1 base, leaving 14 bases between the germline ends. Full variable domain (remainder filled in from reference TRBV28 and TRBJ1-1): DVKVTQSSRYLVKRTGEKVFLECVQDMDHENMFWYRQDPGLGLRLIYFSYDVKMKEKGDIPEGYSVSREKKERFSLILESASTNQTSMYLCASSRISDRNTEAFFGQGTRLTVV.

The chain is built from TRBV7-8 and TRBJ2-5, with TRBD1 matching over 7 bases. After removal of 5 bases from V and 2 bases from J, the junction contained 5 bases not matched to a gene. The CDR3 is 14 residues long. Per the germline V gene, CDR1 is SGHVS and CDR2 is FQNEAQ. CDR3 sequence: CASSVRQGQETQYF. The CDR3 nucleotides are TGTGCCAGCAGCGTACGACAGGGACAAGAGACCCAGTACTTC.

This clone showed up just once. The J gene is TRBJ2-5, the V gene TRBV11-3; TRBD1 agrees at 7 bases. This CDR3 is 12 amino acids long. Germline trimming cut 4 bases from V and 5 bases from J; bases unmatched to any gene: 1. Germline lookup yields CDR1 SGHNT and CDR2 YENEEA. CDR3 in amino acids: CASSSRGETQYF. The CDR3 coding sequence is TGTGCCAGCAGCTCCAGGGGGGAGACCCAGTACTTC. Using reference TRBV11-3 and TRBJ2-5 for the parts outside the CDR3, the full variable domain is EAGVVQSPRYKIIEKKQPVAFWCNPISGHNTLYWYLQNLGQGPELLIRYENEEAVDDSQLPKDRFSAERLKGVDSTLKIQPAELGDSAVYLCASSSRGETQYFGPGTRLLVL.

V usage is TRBV6-6 and J usage is TRBJ2-1, with TRBD2 identical over 7 bases. This CDR3 contains 14 residues. Germline assignment: CDR1 MNHNY and CDR2 SVGAGI (reference sequence). The J segment lost 15 bases and the V segment lost 0 bases, leaving 11 bases of the junction unmatched. Here the CDR3 reads CASSYSLGPGLPFF. CDR3 sequence (DNA): TGTGCCAGCAGTTACTCATTGGGACCGGGACTACCGTTCTTC.

The CDR3 here is CASSLRGQGEAGANVLTF. CDR3 coding DNA: TGCGCCAGCAGCTTGAGGGGACAGGGGGAGGCTGGGGCCAACGTCCTGACTTTC. V and J are TRBV5-1 and TRBJ2-6, with 11 bases that match TRBD1. The CDR3 totals 18 residues. CDR1 and CDR2 (germline): SGHRS, YFSETQ. The junction had 5 bases not matched to a gene; V was cut back by 1 base and J by 2 bases.

The V and J genes are TRBV4-1 and TRBJ1-4, with 7 positions matching TRBD1. V lost 4 bases, J lost 6 bases, and 8 bases stayed unmatched. This CDR3 contains 15 residues. CDR1 MGHRA and CDR2 YSYEKL come from the germline V gene. CDR3 in amino acids: CASSRKGAEDEKLFF. The DNA of the CDR3 is TGCGCCAGCAGCCGGAAGGGGGCCGAGGATGAAAAACTGTTTTTT.

V is TRBV10-2 and J is TRBJ1-1; TRBD1 might be the D (6 bases). Germline V lookup: CDR1 WSHSY, CDR2 SAAADI. V was cut by 5 bases and J by 1 base, with 11 bases left in between. CDR3 length: 14 amino acids. CDR3 DNA sequence: TGCGCCAGCAGTCTAGACAGGTCGAACACTGAAGCTTTCTTT. Translating gives CASSLDRSNTEAFF.

A single count supports this clone. The chain recombines TRBV19 with TRBJ2-1; 10 bases fit TRBD1. J was trimmed by 7 bases and V by 4 bases; bases with no gene match: 10. Germline assignment: CDR1 LNHDA and CDR2 SQIVND (reference sequence). This CDR3 region has 16 residues. DNA of the CDR3: TGTGCCAGTAGTAGTAGCGGGACAGGGGTGCGGAATGAGCAGTTCTTC. It codes for CASSSSGTGVRNEQFF. Based on the CDR3 plus reference TRBV19 and TRBJ2-1, the full variable domain is DGGITQSPKYLFRKEGQNVTLSCEQNLNHDAMYWYRQDPGQGLRLIYYSQIVNDFQKGDIAEGYSVSREKKESFPLTVTSAQKNPTAFYLCASSSSGTGVRNEQFFGPGTRLTVL.

The J gene is TRBJ2-3, the V gene TRBV7-6, with 11 nucleotides matching TRBD2. CDR1 and CDR2 from the germline V gene are SGHVS and FNYEAQ. V shed 5 bases, J shed 2 bases, and the junction held 6 bases outside the gene matches. The CDR3 contains 16 residues. In DNA, the CDR3 is TGTGCCAGCAGCCAGGGACTAGCGGAGAACACAGATACGCAGTATTTT. Residues: CASSQGLAENTDTQYF.

The chain combines TRBV19 with TRBJ1-2; D gene unclear. V lost 9 bases and J lost 3, with 17 bases in between. Germline values: CDR1 LNHDA, CDR2 SQIVND (reference sequence). This CDR3 region has 14 residues. The CDR3 spells CASRPGQSDYGYTF. The CDR3 DNA reads TGTGCCAGCCGCCCTGGGCAGTCAGACTATGGCTACACCTTC.

This clone was observed a few times. This chain uses TRBV21-1 with TRBJ2-3; the DNA was not compared with TRBD2, the D call given in the table. TRBV21-1 is annotated as a pseudogene. CDR3 length: 14 residues. The CDR3: CASGYTSDGDTQYF. The DNA for the CDR3 is TGTGCCAGCGGCTACACTAGCGATGGAGATACGCAGTATTTT.

The V call is TRBV5-4, the J call TRBJ1-1; the match to TRBD1 covers 7 bases. This CDR3 is built from 14 residues. With V trimmed by 1 base and J by 1 base, 1 base remained unmatched. Germline-derived CDR1 and CDR2 are SGHNT and YYREEE (reference sequence). The chain's CDR3 is CASSLRQGNTEAFF. CDR3 coding DNA: TGTGCCAGCAGCTTGAGACAGGGGAACACTGAAGCTTTCTTT. The variable domain in full, with the rest retrieved from reference TRBV5-4 and TRBJ1-1, is ETGVTQSPTHLIKTRGQQVTLRCSSQSGHNTVSWYQQALGQGPQFIFQYYREEENGRGNFPPRFSGLQFPNYSSELNVNALELDDSALYLCASSLRQGNTEAFFGQGTRLTVV.

The chain employs TRBV30 and TRBJ2-7; D perhaps matches TRBD2 (6 bases). Trimming left V 3 bases short and J 3 bases short, with 12 bases between. CDR1 is GTSNPN and CDR2 is SVGIG in the germline V gene (reference sequence). The length of the CDR3 is 13 residues. CDR3 loop: CAWSRDSSYEQYF. The CDR3 region has the DNA TGTGCCTGGAGCCGGGACTCGAGCTACGAGCAGTACTTC.

The chain employs TRBV11-2 and TRBJ2-7, with D maybe TRBD2 (6 bases). The CDR3 is 14 residues long. Trimming shortened V by 6 bases and J by 5 bases, and 17 bases separated the two germline ends. Germline CDR1 reads SGHAT; CDR2 reads FQNNGV. The DNA of the CDR3 is TGTGCCAGCAGACCGGGACTCCCTCTTGACGAGCAGTACTTC. It encodes CASRPGLPLDEQYF.

This clone was counted a single time. The chain has TRBV7-8 and TRBJ2-3, with 13 positions matching TRBD2. Trimming cost V 5 bases and J 1 base; bases outside gene matches: 12. The germline V gene has CDR1 SGHVS and CDR2 FQNEAQ. This CDR3 is built from 19 residues. The CDR3 loop reads CASSPRTSGSILGTDTQYF. The CDR3 DNA follows: TGTGCCAGCAGCCCCCGGACTAGCGGGAGCATTCTTGGCACAGATACGCAGTATTTT.

This chain uses TRBV29-1 with TRBJ1-5; 7 positions match TRBD1. Germline lookup yields CDR1 SQVTM and CDR2 ANQGSEA. V dropped 1 base and J dropped 11; count of bases not matched to a gene: 14. The CDR3 is made up of 15 amino acids. CDR3 sequence reads: CSVEVGTAFDGSQHF. The CDR3 region has the DNA TGCAGCGTTGAAGTCGGGACAGCCTTCGATGGGTCCCAGCATTTT.

V is TRBV19 and J is TRBJ2-1; a weak D match, TRBD2 (6 bases). CDR3 length: 17 amino acids. From germline, CDR1 is LNHDA and CDR2 SQIVND (reference sequence). Trimming cost V 1 base and J 3 bases, with 16 bases left between them. This chain's CDR3 is CASSIVPGTLYYNEQFF. CDR3 nucleotides: TGTGCCAGTAGTATAGTACCCGGGACTCTGTACTACAATGAGCAGTTCTTC.

The CDR3 spells CASSTGVGQTATNEKLFF. DNA for the CDR3: TGTGCCAGCAGCACAGGCGTTGGACAGACTGCAACTAATGAAAAACTGTTTTTT. The chain combines TRBV11-2 with TRBJ1-4; tentatively, D is TRBD1 (6 bases). The V gene lost 5 bases and the J gene lost 0 bases, with 19 bases spanning the gap. The germline V gene has CDR1 SGHAT and CDR2 FQNNGV. This CDR3 region has 18 residues.

This rearrangement joins TRBV11-2 to TRBJ2-2; tentative D call: TRBD2 (6 bases). Germline V gene lookup returns CDR1 SGHAT and CDR2 FQNNGV. Trimming stripped 5 bases from V and 7 bases from J, with 14 bases between. The CDR3 sequence is 14 residues long. The CDR3 loop reads CASSPGSTGGELFF. CDR3 in DNA: TGTGCCAGCAGCCCCGGGAGCACTGGCGGGGAGCTGTTTTTT.

The rearrangement joins TRBV11-2 to TRBJ2-1; no clear D gene. Trimming removed 5 bases from V and 5 bases from J, with 7 bases in between. CDR3 size: 12 residues. Per the germline V gene, CDR1 is SGHAT and CDR2 is FQNNGV. Here the CDR3 DNA reads TGTGCCAGCAGCCGGTTGGACAATGAGCAGTTCTTC. Translated, it gives CASSRLDNEQFF.

The chain couples TRBV28 to TRBJ2-2; 7 bases match TRBD1. The CDR3 loop spans 15 amino acids. With 2 bases clipped from V and 3 bases from J, the junction kept 3 bases outside the gene matches. Germline CDR1 reads MDHEN; CDR2 reads SYDVKM. Here the CDR3 DNA reads TGTGCCAGCAGTTTAAGGGGGCTCTACACCGGGGAGCTGTTTTTT. Protein sequence: CASSLRGLYTGELFF.